A single sample is the source of the 11 T cell receptor beta chains below, sequenced in a study of cytomegalovirus exposure and HLA in healthy donors. TCRdb keeps only in-frame clones here, not all; method: immunoSEQ multiplex PCR. The data hold about 150,000 clones, with roughly nine tenths observed a single time. Sequenced material: PBMCs. The source of these receptors is a woman under 30 in good health and CMV-seropositive.

The rearrangement links TRBV5-4 to TRBJ2-1; 7 nucleotides align to TRBD2. The CDR3 contains 15 residues. The germline V gene has CDR1 SGHNT and CDR2 YYREEE (reference sequence). The V gene end was trimmed by 4 bases and the J gene end by 8 bases; junction bases not matched to a gene: 12. The CDR3 loop reads CASSPGAGEIYEQFF. CDR3 nucleotides: TGTGCCAGCAGCCCAGGTGCGGGAGAAATATATGAGCAGTTCTTC.

The chain combines TRBV10-3 with TRBJ2-7, with D possibly TRBD2 on 6 matching bases. Germline lookup yields CDR1 ENHRY and CDR2 SYGVKD. Trimming took 4 bases from V and 6 from J, leaving 16 bases between them. The CDR3 spans 14 residues. The CDR3, as DNA: TGTGCCATCAGTGGTGGGGGAGGCCTGGCCGAGCAGTACTTC. Translating it yields CAISGGGGLAEQYF.

This clone was recorded once. The rearrangement joins TRBV2 to TRBJ2-1, with a weak D call TRBD2 (6 bases). This CDR3 has 11 amino acids. The V gene lost 7 bases and the J gene lost 12 bases, with 13 bases spanning the gap. CDR1 is SNHLY, CDR2 FYNNEI, per germline. The DNA for the CDR3 is TGTGCCAGCAAACCGGGAGCTGCGCAGTTCTTC. Translating gives CASKPGAAQFF.

This clone was counted a single time. Other DNA sequences in the same sample also yield this CDR3. In DNA, the CDR3 is TGCGCCAGCAGCCTGTACCAAGAGACCCAGTACTTC. Protein: CASSLYQETQYF. The chain links TRBV5-1 to TRBJ2-5; D uncertain. V was clipped by 4 bases and J by 0 bases, with 4 bases between them. There are 12 residues in the CDR3. The germline gives CDR1 SGHRS, CDR2 YFSETQ. Based on the CDR3 plus reference TRBV5-1 and TRBJ2-5, the full variable domain is KAGVTQTPRYLIKTRGQQVTLSCSPISGHRSVSWYQQTPGQGLQFLFEYFSETQRNKGNFPGRFSGRQFSNSRSEMNVSTLELGDSALYLCASSLYQETQYFGPGTRLLVL.

This chain links TRBV29-1 with TRBJ2-1; no reliable D call. CDR1 SQVTM and CDR2 ANQGSEA come from the germline V gene. Trimming took off 4 bases at V and 7 bases at J, with 8 bases between the two ends. The CDR3 contains 11 residues. The CDR3 spells CSVARSNEQFF. DNA of the CDR3: TGCAGCGTTGCCAGATCGAATGAGCAGTTCTTC.

The gene calls are TRBV10-3 and TRBJ1-2; the match to TRBD1 covers 7 bases. The CDR3 extends over 13 amino acids. J lost 7 bases, V lost 6 bases, and 8 bases had no gene match. CDR1 is ENHRY, CDR2 SYGVKD, per germline. The CDR3 DNA is TGTGCCATCAGCGAGACAGGGCCCGCTGGCTACACCTTC. Encoded protein: CAISETGPAGYTF.

The chain employs TRBV25-1 and TRBJ2-7, with 7 bases lining up with TRBD2. J lost 4 bases, V lost 6 bases, and 3 bases had no gene match. This CDR3 spans 12 amino acids. Germline CDR1 is MGHDK and CDR2 is SYGVNS. CDR3 residues: CASRGGSYEQYF. DNA for the CDR3: TGTGCCAGCAGGGGCGGGAGTTACGAGCAGTACTTC.

V gene TRBV6-1 combines with J gene TRBJ2-7; maybe TRBD2 (6 bases). The length of the CDR3 is 16 residues. Germline CDR1 is MNHNS and CDR2 is SASEGT. Between the trimmed V and J ends, which lost 1 base and 3 bases, there was a span of 16 bases. This CDR3 reads CASSEGEGTGGYEQYF. The CDR3 DNA is TGTGCCAGCAGTGAAGGAGAGGGGACTGGAGGCTACGAGCAGTACTTC.

This chain connects TRBV2 to TRBJ1-2; D uncertain. The CDR3 has 13 residues. The V end was cut by 7 bases, the J end by 7 bases, with 16 bases between. Germline-derived CDR1 and CDR2 are SNHLY and FYNNEI. CDR3 in amino acids: CASTSTGSPGYTF. The CDR3 nucleotides are TGTGCCAGCACTTCGACCGGGAGCCCTGGCTACACCTTC.

DNA for the CDR3: TGTGCCAGCAGCCTCCGGGACAGGGGCTACGAGCAGTACTTC. This encodes CASSLRDRGYEQYF. The chain joins TRBV7-2 to TRBJ2-7, with TRBD1 identical over 10 bases. CDR3 length: 14 residues. The V and J ends lost 5 bases and 3 bases, in that order; junction bases with no gene match: 4. Germline V gene lookup returns CDR1 SGHTA and CDR2 FQGNSA.

The chain carries TRBV19 and TRBJ2-7; 8 bases agree with TRBD1. CDR3 length: 12 residues. Germline trimming cut 4 bases from V and 5 bases from J; bases unmatched to any gene: 1. Germline values: CDR1 LNHDA, CDR2 SQIVND (reference sequence). The CDR3 sequence: CASSKDRDEQYF. CDR3 DNA sequence: TGTGCCAGTAGTAAGGACAGGGACGAGCAGTACTTC.